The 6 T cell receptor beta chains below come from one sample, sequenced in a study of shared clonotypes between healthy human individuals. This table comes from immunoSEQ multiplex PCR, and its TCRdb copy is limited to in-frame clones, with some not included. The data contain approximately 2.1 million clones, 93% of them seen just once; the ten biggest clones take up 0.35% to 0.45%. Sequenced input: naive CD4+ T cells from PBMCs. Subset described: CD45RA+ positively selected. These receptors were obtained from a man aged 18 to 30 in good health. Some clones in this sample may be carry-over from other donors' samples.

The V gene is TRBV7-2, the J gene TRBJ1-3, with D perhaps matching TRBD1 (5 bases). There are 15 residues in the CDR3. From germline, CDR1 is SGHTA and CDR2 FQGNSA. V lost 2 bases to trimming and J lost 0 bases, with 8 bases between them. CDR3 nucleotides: TGTGCCAGCAGCTTACAGGGCTTCTCTGGAAACACCATATATTTT. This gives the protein CASSLQGFSGNTIYF.

The CDR3 region is CASSKGVSEEYEQYF. CDR3 bases: TGTGCCAGCAGCAAGGGGGTTTCGGAGGAATACGAGCAGTACTTC. The rearrangement uses TRBV21-1 and TRBJ2-7. TRBV21-1 is a pseudogene segment. This CDR3 region has 15 residues.

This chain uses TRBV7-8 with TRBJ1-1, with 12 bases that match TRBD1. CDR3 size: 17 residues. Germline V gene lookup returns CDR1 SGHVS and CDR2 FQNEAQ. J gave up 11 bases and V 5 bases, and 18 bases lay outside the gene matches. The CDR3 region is CASSQIVPGQGAGGAFF. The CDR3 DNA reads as TGTGCCAGCAGCCAAATTGTCCCGGGACAGGGGGCCGGTGGGGCTTTCTTT.

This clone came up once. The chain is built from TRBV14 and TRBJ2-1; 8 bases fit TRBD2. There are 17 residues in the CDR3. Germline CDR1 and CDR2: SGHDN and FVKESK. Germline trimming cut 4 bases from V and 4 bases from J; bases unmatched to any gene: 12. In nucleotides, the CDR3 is TGTGCCAGCAGCCCACAGCGGGAGTGGGGGGAATACAATGAGCAGTTCTTC. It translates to CASSPQREWGEYNEQFF.

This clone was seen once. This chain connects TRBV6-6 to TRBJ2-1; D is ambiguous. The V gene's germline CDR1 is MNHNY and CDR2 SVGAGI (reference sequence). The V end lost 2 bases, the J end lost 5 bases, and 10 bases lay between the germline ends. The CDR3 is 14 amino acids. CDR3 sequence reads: CASSYGVRDNEQFF. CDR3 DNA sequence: TGTGCCAGCAGTTACGGGGTAAGGGACAATGAGCAGTTCTTC.

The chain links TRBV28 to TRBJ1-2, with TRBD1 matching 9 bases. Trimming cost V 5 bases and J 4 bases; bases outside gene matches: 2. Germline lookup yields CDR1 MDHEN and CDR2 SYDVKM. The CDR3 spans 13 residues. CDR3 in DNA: TGTGCCAGCAGTGAGGACAGGGGCTATGGCTACACCTTC. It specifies CASSEDRGYGYTF.